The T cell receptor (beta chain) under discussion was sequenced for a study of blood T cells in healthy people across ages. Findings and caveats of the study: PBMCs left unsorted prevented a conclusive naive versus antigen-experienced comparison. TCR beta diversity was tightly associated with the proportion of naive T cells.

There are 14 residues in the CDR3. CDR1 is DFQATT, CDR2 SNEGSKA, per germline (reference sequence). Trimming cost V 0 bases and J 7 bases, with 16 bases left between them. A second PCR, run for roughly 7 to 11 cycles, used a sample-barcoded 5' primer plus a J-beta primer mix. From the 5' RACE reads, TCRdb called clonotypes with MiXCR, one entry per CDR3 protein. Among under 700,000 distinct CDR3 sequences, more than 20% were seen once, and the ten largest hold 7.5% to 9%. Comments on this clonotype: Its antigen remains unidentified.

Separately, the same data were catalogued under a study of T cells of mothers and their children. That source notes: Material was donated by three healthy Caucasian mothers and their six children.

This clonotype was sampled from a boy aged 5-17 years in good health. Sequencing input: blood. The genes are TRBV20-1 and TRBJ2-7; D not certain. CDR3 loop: CSARDTTFWWEQYF. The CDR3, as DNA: TGCAGTGCTAGAGATACTACCTTCTGGTGGGAGCAGTACTTC.